This T cell receptor beta chain was found in a study of cytomegalovirus exposure and HLA in healthy donors. Study-level background: Unique TCRs from HLA-typed donors, 70 million to 100 million of them, were held in an early data release. Overall study results and limits: The authors later found most CMV-associated TCR beta chains appeared HLA-restricted. For TCR beta chains, V- and J-gene trimming was later linked to a missense DCLRE1C variant. The authors listed 164 TCR beta chains as cytomegalovirus-associated.

Germline-derived CDR1 and CDR2 are SGHDN and FVKESK. V lost 1 base and J 4 bases, leaving 10 bases between the germline ends. This CDR3 spans 14 amino acids. 13 Jbeta primers and 60 Vbeta primers were used for the PCR. Sequencing was performed with immunoSEQ multiplex PCR; in TCRdb, only in-frame clones are kept and a portion is missing. The sample includes hundreds of thousands of clones, 70% to 90% seen only once; the top ten take roughly 2.1%. Worth noting for this clone: Its antigen remains unknown.

This receptor was identified in a woman younger than 35 in good health and CMV-seronegative. Sequencing was done on a sample of PBMCs. This chain links TRBV14 with TRBJ1-1; the D gene is possibly TRBD1 (5 bases). The CDR3 reads CASSQGRGGTEAFF. The CDR3 DNA sequence: TGTGCCAGCAGCCAAGGTAGGGGAGGCACTGAAGCTTTCTTT.